Below, 5 T cell receptor beta chains from the same sample are listed, as sequenced in a study of technical replicates of blood from four donors. Profiling relied on immunoSEQ multiplex PCR, and the TCRdb table lists in-frame clones only, not all of them. The profile shows some 64,000 clones, 70% to 90% of them singletons. Sequenced material: PBMCs. Source of these receptors: a human donor in good health. Some clones in this sample may be carry-over from other donors' samples.

The CDR3 is CASSLGGLAGGTYEQYF. The CDR3 DNA is TGTGCCAGCAGCTTAGGGGGACTAGCGGGAGGAACCTACGAGCAGTACTTC. The J gene is TRBJ2-7, the V gene TRBV7-8, with TRBD2 matching over 15 bases. CDR3 length: 17 amino acids. Trimming removed 1 base from V and 2 bases from J; junction bases left unmatched: 3. The germline V gene encodes CDR1 SGHVS and CDR2 FQNEAQ.

The chain has TRBV29-1 and TRBJ2-5; 14 bases are a match to TRBD2. J lost 6 bases, V lost 4 bases, and 7 bases had no gene match. In germline, CDR1 is SQVTM, CDR2 ANQGSEA. The CDR3 extends over 15 amino acids. Here the CDR3 DNA reads TGCAGCGTTGCGGCCGGGACTAGCGGGAGAAAGACCCAGTACTTC. Protein: CSVAAGTSGRKTQYF.

CDR3 sequence reads: CASSRTIGNQAFF. CDR3 bases: TGCGCCAGCAGCCGGACAATAGGCAACCAAGCTTTCTTT. The gene calls are TRBV4-1 and TRBJ1-1; D might be TRBD1 (5 bases). Germline V gene sequence: CDR1 MGHRA, CDR2 YSYEKL. Trimming removed 4 bases from V and 9 bases from J, with 15 bases in between. This CDR3 is 13 amino acids long.

This clone showed up just once. V gene TRBV5-1 combines with J gene TRBJ2-5; 9 bases are a match to TRBD2. V shed 1 base, J shed 3 bases, and the junction held 4 bases outside the gene matches. The CDR3 spans 15 residues. Germline loops: CDR1 SGHRS, CDR2 YFSETQ. Here the CDR3 reads CASSLRRGGEETQYF. CDR3 nucleotide sequence: TGCGCCAGCAGCTTGCGGCGGGGGGGCGAAGAGACCCAGTACTTC.

The V and J genes are TRBV19 and TRBJ2-7; tentatively, D is TRBD2 (6 bases). Germline-derived CDR1 and CDR2 are LNHDA and SQIVND (reference sequence). V gave up 3 bases and J gave up 3 bases, with 12 bases separating them. The CDR3 spans 14 residues. CDR3 loop: CASSISGLIYEQYF. The CDR3 bases are TGTGCCAGTAGTATCTCGGGACTGATCTACGAGCAGTACTTC.